Below are 10 T cell receptor beta chains sequenced from a single sample in a study of primary melanoma T cells and metastatic recurrence. The assay was immunoSEQ multiplex PCR, and TCRdb's table has in-frame clones only and misses some. The listing records about two dozen clones. The material sequenced was melanoma tumor tissue. Every receptor here comes from a human donor with melanoma.

V gene TRBV6-7 combines with J gene TRBJ1-1; maybe TRBD1 (5 bases). TRBV6-7 is recorded as an ORF, its role being uncertain. This CDR3 has 17 residues. V was cut by 5 bases and J by 3 bases, with 22 bases left in between. CDR3 DNA sequence: TGTGCCAGCAGTGAAGGAGCTGGACACTCTGTCGACACTGAAGCTTTCTTT. Translating it yields CASSEGAGHSVDTEAFF.

The V and J genes are TRBV7-7 and TRBJ2-5; no firm D call. CDR1 SSHAT and CDR2 FNYEAQ come from the germline V gene (reference sequence). V was shortened by 1 base and J by 7 bases, with 13 bases between the two germline ends. The CDR3 consists of 14 residues. The chain's CDR3 is CASSLDSGRGTQYF. CDR3 sequence (DNA): TGTGCCAGCAGCTTAGATTCGGGCCGAGGGACCCAGTACTTC.

The rearrangement uses TRBV7-6 and TRBJ2-5; D is possibly TRBD1 (6 bases). From germline, CDR1 is SGHVS and CDR2 FNYEAQ. V shed 6 bases and J shed 1 base, with 18 bases lying between them. The length of the CDR3 is 16 residues. CDR3 nucleotide sequence: TGTGCCAGCAGTCAACAGGGTCCTAAGTTCCAAGAGACCCAGTACTTC. Translated: CASSQQGPKFQETQYF.

The chain couples TRBV5-1 to TRBJ1-1; no firm D call. Trimming stripped 7 bases from V and 1 base from J, with 14 bases between. The CDR3 is made up of 14 amino acids. CDR1 and CDR2 (germline): SGHRS, YFSETQ. CDR3 bases: TGCGCCAGCCGCCCCAGCACCGGGAACACTGAAGCTTTCTTT. It is translated as CASRPSTGNTEAFF.

The J gene is TRBJ1-4, the V gene TRBV6-8; 9 bases align to TRBD1. With V trimmed by 6 bases and J by 4 bases, 6 bases remained unmatched. The CDR3 has 15 amino acids. The V gene's germline CDR1 is MNHGY and CDR2 SAAAGT. CDR3 DNA: TGTGCCAGCAGAATACAGGGGGCGGTTAATGAAAAACTGTTTTTT. Its translation: CASRIQGAVNEKLFF.

CDR3 DNA: TGTGCCAGCACCAAGGAGACAGGGATTGAGCAGTACTTC. As protein: CASTKETGIEQYF. J is TRBJ2-7 and V is TRBV6-8, with TRBD1 identical over 7 bases. V lost 7 bases to trimming and J lost 7 bases; unmatched junction nucleotides: 10. The germline V gene encodes CDR1 MNHGY and CDR2 SAAAGT. The CDR3 has 13 amino acids.

The J gene is TRBJ1-3, the V gene TRBV19; D gene unclear. This CDR3 contains 13 residues. Germline V gene sequence: CDR1 LNHDA, CDR2 SQIVND (reference sequence). Trimming cost V 2 bases and J 0 bases, with 2 bases left between them. The CDR3 bases are TGTGCCAGTAGTATAAACTCTGGAAACACCATATATTTT. Protein: CASSINSGNTIYF.

V usage is TRBV28 and J usage is TRBJ2-1; 10 bases are a match to TRBD2. Trimming took 3 bases from V and 3 from J; bases not matched to a gene: 8. The germline CDR1 and CDR2 sequences are MDHEN and SYDVKM. This CDR3 has 17 residues. Written as DNA, the CDR3 is TGTGCCAGCAGTTTTCGGCCAGCTAGCGGGAGCTACAATGAGCAGTTCTTC. It encodes CASSFRPASGSYNEQFF.

CDR3 protein: CASSYSAGNYGYTF. CDR3 in DNA: TGTGCCAGCAGTTACTCGGCAGGGAACTATGGCTACACCTTC. The chain has TRBV6-8 and TRBJ1-2; tentatively, D is TRBD1 (5 bases). Between the trimmed V and J ends, which lost 0 bases and 2 bases, there was a span of 7 bases. Germline assignment: CDR1 MNHGY and CDR2 SAAAGT. This CDR3 is built from 14 residues.

The sample holds one count of this clone. The CDR3 reads CASSLLAGGPYEQYF. DNA for the CDR3: TGTGCCAGCAGTCTGCTAGCGGGAGGGCCGTACGAGCAGTACTTC. The rearrangement uses TRBV28 and TRBJ2-7; 12 nucleotides agree with TRBD2. The ends lost 5 bases at V and 4 bases at J; junction bases unmatched: 6. The CDR3 extends over 15 amino acids. Germline CDR1 and CDR2: MDHEN and SYDVKM.